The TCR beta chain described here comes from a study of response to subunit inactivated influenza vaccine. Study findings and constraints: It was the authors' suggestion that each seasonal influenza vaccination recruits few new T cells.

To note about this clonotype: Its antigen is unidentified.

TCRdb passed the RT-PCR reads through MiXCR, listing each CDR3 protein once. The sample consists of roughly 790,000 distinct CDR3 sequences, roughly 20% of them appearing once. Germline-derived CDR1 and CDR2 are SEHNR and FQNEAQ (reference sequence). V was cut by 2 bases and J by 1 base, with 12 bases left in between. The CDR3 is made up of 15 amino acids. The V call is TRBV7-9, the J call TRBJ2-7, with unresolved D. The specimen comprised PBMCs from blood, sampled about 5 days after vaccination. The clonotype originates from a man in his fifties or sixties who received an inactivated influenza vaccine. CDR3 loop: CASSLLAERSYEQYF. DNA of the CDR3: TGTGCCAGCAGCTTACTGGCAGAACGATCCTACGAGCAGTACTTC.